This passage covers 30 T cell receptor beta chains from one sample sequenced in a study of blood T cell repertoires in COVID-19. Only in-frame clones appear in the TCRdb table, and some are missing; sequencing was by immunoSEQ multiplex PCR. The data show 130,000 or so clones, under 85% seen once. Sequencing was performed on peripheral blood. The receptors stem from a woman in her sixties or seventies with acute or convalescent COVID-19.

The chain is built from TRBV6-5 and TRBJ1-1; no reliable D call. Trimming removed 4 bases from V and 0 bases from J, with 9 bases in between. Germline V gene sequence: CDR1 MNHEY, CDR2 SVGAGI. The CDR3 spans 14 residues. The CDR3 reads CASSFADMNTEAFF. For the CDR3, the DNA is TGTGCCAGCAGTTTCGCAGATATGAACACTGAAGCTTTCTTT.

The chain employs TRBV5-4 and TRBJ2-1; 7 bases are shared with TRBD2. The CDR3 has 12 residues. V lost 5 bases to trimming and J lost 12 bases; unmatched junction nucleotides: 8. Germline lookup yields CDR1 SGHNT and CDR2 YYREEE (reference sequence). The CDR3 reads CASSRLGGGQFF. The CDR3 nucleotides read TGTGCCAGCAGTCGTCTTGGCGGGGGGCAGTTCTTC.

J is TRBJ1-5 and V is TRBV2; 10 bases are a match to TRBD1. Germline-derived CDR1 and CDR2 are SNHLY and FYNNEI. J lost 2 bases, V lost 4 bases, and 5 bases had no gene match. The CDR3 totals 16 residues. The CDR3 here is CASSARQGAGNQPQHF. The DNA of the CDR3 is TGTGCCAGCAGTGCAAGACAGGGGGCGGGCAATCAGCCCCAGCATTTT. The full variable domain, completed using reference TRBV2 and TRBJ1-5, is EPEVTQTPSHQVTQMGQEVILRCVPISNHLYFYWYRQILGQKVEFLVSFYNNEISEKSEIFDDQFSVERPDGSNFTLKIRSTKLEDSAMYFCASSARQGAGNQPQHFGDGTRLSIL.

The V and J genes are TRBV19 and TRBJ2-3, with a tentative D call TRBD2 (7 bases). V gave up 3 bases and J gave up 5 bases, with 12 bases separating them. The CDR3 runs 14 residues. From germline, CDR1 is LNHDA and CDR2 SQIVND (reference sequence). The CDR3 DNA reads as TGTGCCAGTAGTATGGGGAGGGGGGGAGATACGCAGTATTTT. It yields the protein CASSMGRGGDTQYF.

This clone was detected only a few times. The chain has TRBV24-1 and TRBJ1-6; 7 nucleotides match TRBD1. This CDR3 spans 14 amino acids. Germline V CDR1 and CDR2: KGHDR, SFDVKD. V dropped 6 bases and J dropped 5; count of bases not matched to a gene: 3. CDR3 sequence: CATSRGQNNSPLHF. DNA for the CDR3: TGTGCCACCAGTCGGGGACAGAATAATTCACCCCTCCACTTT.

The chain combines TRBV4-1 with TRBJ1-1; possible D gene TRBD1, 5 bases. Trimming took 4 bases from V and 5 from J, leaving 14 bases between them. The CDR3 has 14 residues. In germline, CDR1 is MGHRA, CDR2 YSYEKL. Written as DNA, the CDR3 is TGCGCCAGCAGCCGAGTCCAGGGAGGTACTGAAGCTTTCTTT. Protein: CASSRVQGGTEAFF.

The gene calls are TRBV6-5 and TRBJ2-5, with TRBD2 matching 9 bases. CDR1 is MNHEY, CDR2 SVGAGI, per germline. V lost 6 bases to trimming and J lost 6 bases; unmatched junction nucleotides: 8. The CDR3 runs 14 residues. The CDR3 protein is CASSPPSGVKTQYF. Written as DNA, the CDR3 is TGTGCCAGCAGCCCCCCTAGCGGGGTAAAGACCCAGTACTTC.

The chain recombines TRBV6-5 with TRBJ1-2; possibly TRBD1 for D (5 bases). Trimming stripped 6 bases from V and 4 bases from J, with 12 bases between. The CDR3 length is 13 residues. In germline, CDR1 is MNHEY, CDR2 SVGAGI. CDR3 protein: CASRSDRAYGYTF. Written as DNA, the CDR3 is TGTGCCAGCAGGTCAGACAGAGCCTATGGCTACACCTTC.

V usage is TRBV18 and J usage is TRBJ2-2; TRBD2 matches 10 bases. V shed 3 bases, J shed 0 bases, and the junction held 10 bases outside the gene matches. The germline CDR1 and CDR2 sequences are KGHSH and LQKENI. The CDR3 sequence is 19 residues long. In nucleotides, the CDR3 is TGTGCCAGCTCACCCCTACCGAATAGCGGGGGGACGAACACCGGGGAGCTGTTTTTT. Translating gives CASSPLPNSGGTNTGELFF.

The chain is built from TRBV9 and TRBJ1-1; D might be TRBD1 (6 bases). V gave up 6 bases and J gave up 4 bases, with 7 bases separating them. Germline CDR1 is SGDLS and CDR2 is YYNGEE. The CDR3 consists of 11 residues. The DNA of the CDR3 is TGTGCCAGCAAAGGGGGCACTGAAGCTTTCTTT. Translation gives CASKGGTEAFF. Variable domain in full (rest from reference TRBV9 and TRBJ1-1): DSGVTQTPKHLITATGQRVTLRCSPRSGDLSVYWYQQSLDQGLQFLIQYYNGEERAKGNILERFSAQQFPDLHSELNLSSLELGDSALYFCASKGGTEAFFGQGTRLTVV.

The chain joins TRBV14 to TRBJ1-2; no clear D gene. Germline V gives CDR1 SGHDN, CDR2 FVKESK. This CDR3 has 13 residues. V was trimmed by 0 bases and J by 5 bases, leaving 7 bases between them. The CDR3 DNA sequence: TGTGCCAGCAGCCAAGATATCGGTTATGGCTACACCTTC. As protein: CASSQDIGYGYTF. The full variable domain, with the rest looked up from reference TRBV14 and TRBJ1-2, is EAGVTQFPSHSVIEKGQTVTLRCDPISGHDNLYWYRRVMGKEIKFLLHFVKESKQDESGMPNNRFLAERTGGTYSTLKVQPAELEDSGVYFCASSQDIGYGYTFGSGTRLTVV.

This clone was recorded at least ten times. The V gene is TRBV5-1, the J gene TRBJ2-7; possible D gene TRBD1, 6 bases. Germline CDR1 reads SGHRS; CDR2 reads YFSETQ. This CDR3 comprises 17 residues. The germline V and J ends were trimmed by 1 base and 2 bases, with 19 bases remaining between them. CDR3: CASSLRLTGMEAYEQYF. The CDR3 DNA sequence: TGCGCCAGCAGCTTGAGGTTAACAGGGATGGAAGCCTACGAGCAGTACTTC.

CDR3 in amino acids: CSATAGDTQYF. The CDR3 coding sequence is TGCAGTGCCACGGCCGGGGATACGCAGTATTTT. J is TRBJ2-3 and V is TRBV20-1; D gene uncertain. Germline V gene sequence: CDR1 DFQATT, CDR2 SNEGSKA (reference sequence). CDR3 length equals 11 residues. V shed 6 bases and J shed 6 bases, with 10 bases lying between them.

This chain joins TRBV10-3 and TRBJ2-6; D may be TRBD1 (5 bases). Germline-derived CDR1 and CDR2 are ENHRY and SYGVKD. This CDR3 has 16 residues. V lost 3 bases and J 4 bases, leaving 13 bases between the germline ends. Written as DNA, the CDR3 is TGTGCCATCAGTGAATTAGGGGTGATCGGGGCCAACGTCCTGACTTTC. Translation: CAISELGVIGANVLTF.

V gene TRBV7-3 combines with J gene TRBJ2-1; 7 nucleotides align to TRBD2. The CDR3 spans 13 residues. V was clipped by 2 bases and J by 8 bases; unmatched bases: 3. Looked up from germline, CDR1 is SGHTA and CDR2 is FQGTGA. The CDR3 DNA reads TGTGCCAGCAGCTTATCTCGGGAGGATGAGCAGTTCTTC. Its protein is CASSLSREDEQFF.

The chain employs TRBV18 and TRBJ2-5, with D possibly being TRBD2 (5 bases). The V end was cut by 0 bases, the J end by 7 bases, with 15 bases between. Germline CDR1 is KGHSH and CDR2 is LQKENI. CDR3 length equals 15 residues. CDR3 nucleotide sequence: TGTGCCAGCTCACCACCGATACGAGGGCCCGGGACCCAGTACTTC. Protein sequence: CASSPPIRGPGTQYF.

The chain carries TRBV7-3 and TRBJ1-2; TRBD1 matches at 9 bases. The CDR3 runs 14 residues. The V and J ends lost 4 bases and 6 bases, in that order; junction bases with no gene match: 6. Germline V gene lookup returns CDR1 SGHTA and CDR2 FQGTGA. The CDR3 here is CASSSLGQGDGYTF. For the CDR3, the DNA is TGTGCCAGCAGCTCGTTGGGACAGGGAGATGGCTACACCTTC.

The rearrangement joins TRBV18 to TRBJ1-1; possibly TRBD1 for D (5 bases). V lost 3 bases and J lost 6, with 14 bases in between. CDR3 length equals 14 residues. The V gene's germline CDR1 is KGHSH and CDR2 LQKENI. The DNA of the CDR3 is TGTGCCAGCTCACCGCTGGCGCAGGGCGCTGAAGCTTTCTTT. It encodes CASSPLAQGAEAFF. Supplemented by reference TRBV18 and TRBJ1-1, the full variable domain reads NAGVMQNPRHLVRRRGQEARLRCSPMKGHSHVYWYRQLPEEGLKFMVYLQKENIIDESGMPKERFSAEFPKEGPSILRIQQVVRGDSAAYFCASSPLAQGAEAFFGQGTRLTVV.

The chain couples TRBV3-1 (or the pseudogene TRBV3-2) to TRBJ1-2; the D is unclear. The CDR3 is 15 amino acids. Between the trimmed V and J ends, which lost 0 bases and 4 bases, there was a span of 12 bases. Germline V CDR1 and CDR2: LGHDT, YNNKEL (reference sequence). The CDR3 DNA reads as TGTGCCAGCAGCCAAGACTATGCGGGTAGCTATGGCTACACCTTC. This encodes CASSQDYAGSYGYTF.

V gene TRBV7-8 combines with J gene TRBJ2-5; 9 nucleotides align to TRBD1. Germline CDR1 reads SGHVS; CDR2 reads FQNEAQ. V shed 5 bases and J 4 bases; nucleotides not matched to a gene: 8. This CDR3 has 15 residues. The CDR3 DNA reads as TGTGCCAGCAGCATGGGACAGGGCGAATTAGAGACCCAGTACTTC. This encodes CASSMGQGELETQYF.

The genes are TRBV5-4 and TRBJ2-1, with a weak D call TRBD2 (5 bases). From germline, CDR1 is SGHNT and CDR2 YYREEE (reference sequence). The CDR3 totals 16 residues. The V and J ends lost 4 bases and 10 bases respectively, with 24 bases between them. The CDR3 region is CASSLGTRDSAREQFF. CDR3 bases: TGTGCCAGCAGCCTGGGAACTAGGGATTCGGCTAGGGAGCAGTTCTTC. Combining the CDR3 with reference TRBV5-4 and TRBJ2-1 gives the whole variable domain ETGVTQSPTHLIKTRGQQVTLRCSSQSGHNTVSWYQQALGQGPQFIFQYYREEENGRGNFPPRFSGLQFPNYSSELNVNALELDDSALYLCASSLGTRDSAREQFFGPGTRLTVL.

The chain joins TRBV18 to TRBJ1-1; D call uncertain. The germline gives CDR1 KGHSH, CDR2 LQKENI. V lost 3 bases and J lost 2, with 16 bases in between. CDR3 length equals 16 residues. In DNA form, the CDR3 reads TGTGCCAGCTCACCTTCGAGTCTACAGAGTAACACTGAAGCTTTCTTT. Translation gives CASSPSSLQSNTEAFF. Looking up the rest from reference TRBV18 and TRBJ1-1 gives the full variable domain: NAGVMQNPRHLVRRRGQEARLRCSPMKGHSHVYWYRQLPEEGLKFMVYLQKENIIDESGMPKERFSAEFPKEGPSILRIQQVVRGDSAAYFCASSPSSLQSNTEAFFGQGTRLTVV.

This clone was picked up a small number of times. CDR3 DNA: TGTGCCAGCAGCTTGTTCGGGCAGGGGCCAACCAATGAGCAGTTCTTC. Translated: CASSLFGQGPTNEQFF. The V gene is TRBV5-6, the J gene TRBJ2-1, with D possibly matching TRBD1 (6 bases). The CDR3 has 16 residues. V gave up 1 base and J gave up 6 bases, with 17 bases separating them. Germline V lookup: CDR1 SGHDT, CDR2 YYEEEE. Full variable domain (rest looked up from reference TRBV5-6 and TRBJ2-1): DAGVTQSPTHLIKTRGQQVTLRCSPKSGHDTVSWYQQALGQGPQFIFQYYEEEERQRGNFPDRFSGHQFPNYSSELNVNALLLGDSALYLCASSLFGQGPTNEQFFGPGTRLTVL.

The genes are TRBV14 and TRBJ2-1, with a weak D call TRBD1 (5 bases). The CDR3 has 17 amino acids. Germline V gene data show CDR1 as SGHDN and CDR2 as FVKESK. The V gene lost 1 base and the J gene lost 6 bases, with 19 bases spanning the gap. CDR3 sequence reads: CASSQGRFRVTFNEQFF. For the CDR3, the DNA is TGTGCCAGCAGCCAAGGGAGATTCAGGGTAACTTTCAATGAGCAGTTCTTC.

This chain uses TRBV19 with TRBJ1-3; D possibly corresponds to TRBD1 (6 bases). The CDR3 length is 13 residues. Trimming cost V 4 bases and J 11 bases, with 15 bases left between them. Germline V gene lookup returns CDR1 LNHDA and CDR2 SQIVND (reference sequence). CDR3 coding DNA: TGTGCCAGTAGTACGACCGGCCAGGGGTCCATATATTTT. It is translated as CASSTTGQGSIYF.

The chain employs TRBV6-6 and TRBJ1-4; D unclear. The CDR3 runs 13 residues. The germline gives CDR1 MNHNY, CDR2 SVGAGI (reference sequence). V shed 2 bases and J shed 6 bases, with 7 bases lying between them. The CDR3 protein is CASSYREDEKLFF. Here the CDR3 DNA reads TGTGCCAGCAGTTACCGGGAGGATGAAAAACTGTTTTTT.

By share, this clone ranks as medium-sized. This chain joins TRBV4-2 and TRBJ2-2; 8 bases fit TRBD2. This CDR3 is 16 amino acids long. Germline trimming cut 0 bases from V and 4 bases from J; bases unmatched to any gene: 4. Germline CDR1 and CDR2: LGHNA and YNFKEQ. CDR3 nucleotides: TGTGCCAGCAGCCAAGAGCGGGGGGATGGCACCGGGGAGCTGTTTTTT. It yields the protein CASSQERGDGTGELFF.

V usage is TRBV18 and J usage is TRBJ1-4; D is unclear. V lost 4 bases and J 4 bases, leaving 10 bases between the germline ends. CDR3 length equals 14 residues. Germline V CDR1 and CDR2: KGHSH, LQKENI. CDR3: CASSLGLNNEKLFF. The CDR3 DNA reads TGTGCCAGCTCACTCGGACTGAATAATGAAAAACTGTTTTTT. Drawing the rest from reference TRBV18 and TRBJ1-4, the complete variable domain is NAGVMQNPRHLVRRRGQEARLRCSPMKGHSHVYWYRQLPEEGLKFMVYLQKENIIDESGMPKERFSAEFPKEGPSILRIQQVVRGDSAAYFCASSLGLNNEKLFFGSGTQLSVL.

The CDR3, as DNA: TGTGCCAGCTCACCAGCAGGCTATGGCTACACCTTC. Translated, it gives CASSPAGYGYTF. V is TRBV18 and J is TRBJ1-2; D ambiguous. Germline CDR1 KGHSH, CDR2 LQKENI. The CDR3 extends over 12 amino acids. The ends were cut back, 2 bases at V and 4 bases at J, with 5 bases in the middle.

This rearrangement joins TRBV30 to TRBJ1-6; TRBD1 matches at 7 bases. Germline values: CDR1 GTSNPN, CDR2 SVGIG (reference sequence). The CDR3 contains 14 residues. Germline trimming cut 3 bases from V and 6 bases from J; bases unmatched to any gene: 5. The CDR3 sequence: CAWRGNRGNSPLHF. The CDR3 bases are TGTGCCTGGAGGGGGAACAGGGGTAATTCACCCCTCCACTTT.